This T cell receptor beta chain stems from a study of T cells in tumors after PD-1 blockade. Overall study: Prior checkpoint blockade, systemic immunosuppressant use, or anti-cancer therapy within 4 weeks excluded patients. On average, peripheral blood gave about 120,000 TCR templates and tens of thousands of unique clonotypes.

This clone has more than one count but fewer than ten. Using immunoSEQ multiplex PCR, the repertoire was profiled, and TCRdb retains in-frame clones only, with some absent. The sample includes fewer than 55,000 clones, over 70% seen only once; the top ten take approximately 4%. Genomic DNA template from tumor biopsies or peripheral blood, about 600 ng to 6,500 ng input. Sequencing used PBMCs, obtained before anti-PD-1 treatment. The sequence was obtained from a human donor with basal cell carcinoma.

CDR3 sequence (DNA): TGTGCCAGTAGACAGACCTACTACTATGGCTACACCTTC. Translated: CASRQTYYYGYTF. This chain uses TRBV6-5 with TRBJ1-2; D is perhaps TRBD1 (5 bases). Trimming took 9 bases from V and 3 from J, leaving 14 bases between them. The CDR3 consists of 13 residues. Germline V gives CDR1 MNHEY, CDR2 SVGAGI.